The 20 T cell receptor beta chains presented below share a single source sample, sequenced in a study of blood T cell repertoires in COVID-19. Produced via immunoSEQ multiplex PCR; TCRdb's table is partial and in-frame only. There are some 220,000 clones in the sample; 80% to 85% occur only once, and around 18% lies in the top ten. Material: peripheral blood. All receptors derive from a woman older than 75 with active or convalescent COVID-19.

This sequence joins TRBV7-3 and TRBJ2-3; 13 bases are a match to TRBD2. Germline V CDR1 and CDR2: SGHTA, FQGTGA. The CDR3 has 16 residues. V shed 4 bases, J shed 1 base, and the junction held 2 bases outside the gene matches. In nucleotides, the CDR3 is TGTGCCAGCAGCTCCGGACTAGCGGGGGGCACAGATACGCAGTATTTT. Translation: CASSSGLAGGTDTQYF.

The gene calls are TRBV4-2 and TRBJ2-7; TRBD2 aligns across 9 bases. Germline CDR1 is LGHNA and CDR2 is YNFKEQ. This CDR3 comprises 15 residues. Unmatched junction bases numbered 7, after V lost 0 bases and J lost 7 bases. CDR3 in DNA: TGTGCCAGCAGCCAAGATATGGCGGGGGGGCGGGAGCAGTACTTC. It specifies CASSQDMAGGREQYF.

The V gene is TRBV3-1 (or the pseudogene TRBV3-2), the J gene TRBJ2-7; 9 bases are shared with TRBD1. The CDR3 has 15 residues. The junction had 7 bases not matched to a gene; V was cut back by 1 base and J by 6 bases. The germline V gene has CDR1 LGHDT and CDR2 YNNKEL (reference sequence). In DNA, the CDR3 is TGTGCCAGCAGCCAAGCTGGGACAGGGCGGGCCGAGCAGTACTTC. Protein product: CASSQAGTGRAEQYF.

The rearrangement links TRBV18 to TRBJ2-3, with 7 positions matching TRBD1. Germline V gene lookup returns CDR1 KGHSH and CDR2 LQKENI. This CDR3 is 15 amino acids long. V was pared by 2 bases and J by 2 bases, with 4 bases of the junction left unmatched. CDR3 coding DNA: TGTGCCAGCTCACCAGACAGGGCGAACACAGATACGCAGTATTTT. Encoded protein: CASSPDRANTDTQYF. Drawing the rest from reference TRBV18 and TRBJ2-3, the complete variable domain is NAGVMQNPRHLVRRRGQEARLRCSPMKGHSHVYWYRQLPEEGLKFMVYLQKENIIDESGMPKERFSAEFPKEGPSILRIQQVVRGDSAAYFCASSPDRANTDTQYFGPGTRLTVL.

The gene calls are TRBV15 and TRBJ1-2, with D unresolved. The CDR3 is 16 amino acids. The V gene lost 0 bases and the J gene lost 8 bases, with 19 bases spanning the gap. Germline values: CDR1 LNHNV, CDR2 YYDKDF (reference sequence). For the CDR3, the DNA is TGTGCCACCAGCAGAGAGGGCCCTCTCGGAAGCAGGGGCTACACCTTC. Its translation: CATSREGPLGSRGYTF.

The V and J genes are TRBV11-3 and TRBJ2-7; weak D call: TRBD2 (5 bases). The CDR3 contains 14 residues. In germline, CDR1 is SGHNT, CDR2 YENEEA. V was cut by 2 bases and J by 5 bases, with 13 bases left in between. Here the CDR3 reads CASSLRSGLNEQYF. The CDR3, as DNA: TGTGCCAGCAGCTTACGTTCGGGATTGAACGAGCAGTACTTC. The variable domain in full, with the rest retrieved from reference TRBV11-3 and TRBJ2-7, is EAGVVQSPRYKIIEKKQPVAFWCNPISGHNTLYWYLQNLGQGPELLIRYENEEAVDDSQLPKDRFSAERLKGVDSTLKIQPAELGDSAVYLCASSLRSGLNEQYFGPGTRLTVT.

V is TRBV4-3 and J is TRBJ2-3; 12 bases are a match to TRBD2. This CDR3 has 18 amino acids. From germline, CDR1 is LGHNA and CDR2 YSLEER. V was pared by 4 bases and J by 1 base, with 9 bases of the junction left unmatched. The CDR3 loop reads CASSPQKTSGGGTDTQYF. In DNA form, the CDR3 reads TGCGCCAGCAGCCCCCAAAAGACTAGCGGGGGTGGCACAGATACGCAGTATTTT.

The V gene is TRBV11-3, the J gene TRBJ1-1, with D possibly being TRBD1 (6 bases). V shed 4 bases and J shed 4 bases, with 16 bases lying between them. The CDR3 spans 15 residues. Looked up from germline, CDR1 is SGHNT and CDR2 is YENEEA. The CDR3 here is CASSSRTVSSTEAFF. The CDR3, as DNA: TGTGCCAGCAGCTCGCGGACAGTCTCCAGCACTGAAGCTTTCTTT.

The rearrangement uses TRBV7-2 and TRBJ2-7, with D tentatively TRBD1 (6 bases). The V end was cut by 8 bases, the J end by 2 bases, with 16 bases between. The CDR3 totals 14 residues. The germline V gene has CDR1 SGHTA and CDR2 FQGNSA. CDR3 loop: CASGLGQRAYEQYF. CDR3 coding DNA: TGTGCCAGCGGACTTGGACAGAGAGCCTACGAGCAGTACTTC.

The chain employs TRBV6-2 or TRBV6-3 and TRBJ2-5; 13 nucleotides line up with TRBD2. This CDR3 has 16 amino acids. Germline CDR1 is MNHEY and CDR2 is SVGEGT. V shed 5 bases, J shed 4 bases, and the junction held 7 bases outside the gene matches. The CDR3 DNA reads TGTGCCAGCAGTCGGACTAGCGGGAGTGTGCGAGAGACCCAGTACTTC. Translated: CASSRTSGSVRETQYF.

V gene TRBV7-2 combines with J gene TRBJ2-7, with 7 bases fitting TRBD1. This CDR3 is 12 amino acids long. Germline V lookup: CDR1 SGHTA, CDR2 FQGNSA. The ends lost 6 bases at V and 2 bases at J; junction bases unmatched: 1. Here the CDR3 DNA reads TGTGCCAGCAGTGACAGGGCCTACGAGCAGTACTTC. Protein: CASSDRAYEQYF.

The chain carries TRBV7-9 and TRBJ2-4; 9 nucleotides line up with TRBD1. CDR1 SEHNR and CDR2 FQNEAQ come from the germline V gene (reference sequence). This CDR3 has 16 residues. The junction had 13 bases not matched to a gene; V was cut back by 5 bases and J by 8 bases. The CDR3: CASSNRPGQGFDIQYF. The CDR3 region has the DNA TGTGCCAGCAGCAATCGACCGGGACAGGGTTTTGACATTCAGTACTTC.

The chain has TRBV5-1 and TRBJ2-5; the D gene is possibly TRBD1 (5 bases). V was clipped by 1 base and J by 4 bases, with 11 bases between them. This CDR3 comprises 14 residues. Germline CDR1 SGHRS, CDR2 YFSETQ. The CDR3 sequence: CASSLQGLGETQYF. Here the CDR3 DNA reads TGCGCCAGCAGCTTGCAGGGCTTAGGAGAGACCCAGTACTTC.

The chain links TRBV7-2 to TRBJ2-3; 7 bases match TRBD2. This CDR3 region has 15 residues. From germline, CDR1 is SGHTA and CDR2 FQGNSA. V gave up 5 bases and J gave up 5 bases; unmatched junction bases: 10. The DNA for the CDR3 is TGTGCCAGCAGCAGGTTCTGGGGGGGGATAGATACGCAGTATTTT. Translating it yields CASSRFWGGIDTQYF.

For this clone: The junction does not match germline at one end; this may be a read error. This sequence joins TRBV6-1 and TRBJ1-1; TRBD1 matches at 10 bases. The CDR3 spans 14 residues. Germline V gene sequence: CDR1 MNHNS, CDR2 SASEGT. The CDR3 reads CASREGQGGTEAFF. CDR3 DNA: TGTGCCAGCAGGGAAGGACAGGGGGGCACTGAAGCTTTCTTT.

The chain uses TRBV18 and TRBJ2-7, with 7 nucleotides matching TRBD1. CDR3 size: 15 residues. CDR1 KGHSH and CDR2 LQKENI come from the germline V gene. The trim removed 0 bases at V and 6 bases at J, leaving 8 bases unmatched. The CDR3 DNA follows: TGTGCCAGCTCACCACCAAATACAGGGGCGATCGAGCAGTACTTC. Translation: CASSPPNTGAIEQYF.

The chain combines TRBV5-1 with TRBJ2-1, with D possibly being TRBD2 (5 bases). The CDR3 is 16 amino acids. Germline lookup yields CDR1 SGHRS and CDR2 YFSETQ. V lost 0 bases to trimming and J lost 4 bases, with 14 bases between them. DNA of the CDR3: TGCGCCAGCAGCTTGGACAGCTCAGGCGGGTACAATGAGCAGTTCTTC. Amino acid sequence: CASSLDSSGGYNEQFF.

This chain uses TRBV21-1 with TRBJ1-4; TRBD1 reflects the table's D call only, with no check against the DNA. TRBV21-1 is tagged as a pseudogene. This CDR3 has 15 residues. In DNA form, the CDR3 reads TGTGCCAGCATGACGGACAGACCAACTAATGAAAAACTGTTTTTT. Its translation is CASMTDRPTNEKLFF.

The chain uses TRBV7-9 and TRBJ2-1; the match to TRBD2 covers 9 bases. The junction had 9 bases not matched to a gene; V was cut back by 5 bases and J by 7 bases. The CDR3 runs to 15 residues. Germline loops: CDR1 SEHNR, CDR2 FQNEAQ (reference sequence). The CDR3, as DNA: TGTGCCAGCAGCCCGCCGGGACTAGCAGGTAATGAGCAGTTCTTC. Residues: CASSPPGLAGNEQFF.

The V and J genes are TRBV27 and TRBJ2-3; 14 bases align to TRBD2. Germline lookup yields CDR1 MNHEY and CDR2 SMNVEV (reference sequence). V gave up 4 bases and J gave up 5 bases; unmatched junction bases: 2. There are 15 residues in the CDR3. The CDR3 is CASSSGLAGVDTQYF. The CDR3 region has the DNA TGTGCCAGCAGTTCGGGACTAGCGGGAGTAGATACGCAGTATTTT.